This T cell receptor (beta chain) appears in the sequencing data of a study of metastatic and nonmetastatic thyroid tumors. Study information: Patients with malignant and benign thyroid disease provided blood and tumor or nodule tissue, whose repertoires were compared. General study points: Versus benign nodules, malignant thyroid tumors reportedly had significantly higher TCR beta diversity, in blood and tumor.

No treatment had been given to any patient before thyroid surgery. Germline CDR1 SGHNT, CDR2 YYREEE (reference sequence). Trimming left V 5 bases short and J 4 bases short, with 1 base between. The CDR3 has 10 residues. Points on this clone: Its antigen is still unknown.

Per the study methods: For papillary thyroid cancer, a distant-metastasis classifier was constructed from CDR3 differences observed across clinicopathological groups. TCRdb used MiXCR to call clones anew from the PCR reads. The V and J calls reflect TCRdb's pipeline rather than the authors' work. The repertoire holds 8,000 to 8,500 clones, with about 45% as singletons. The clonotype was recovered from a male donor with papillary thyroid cancer or a benign thyroid nodule (not recorded which). Some clones in this sample may be carry-over from other donors' samples. The chain combines TRBV5-4 with TRBJ1-3; D gene uncertain. Sample: tumor tissue. CDR3 DNA sequence: TGTGCCAGCAGAGGAAACACCATATATTTT. Residues: CASRGNTIYF.